The 17 T cell receptor beta chains below were found in one sample sequenced in a study of blood T cells in healthy people across ages. Next came a second PCR, run for 7 to 11 cycles, which used a sample-barcoded 5' primer along with a J-beta primer mix. Each CDR3 protein is one row after TCRdb ran MiXCR on the 5' RACE reads. The sample has 950,000 to 1,200,000 distinct CDR3 sequences; 35% to 45% are singletons. Sample: blood. All receptors derive from a man aged 18 to 35 in good health.

This clonotype was found a few times. V gene TRBV28 combines with J gene TRBJ1-2; D is unclear. The germline gives CDR1 MDHEN, CDR2 SYDVKM. This CDR3 contains 15 residues. V gave up 3 bases and J gave up 4 bases, with 15 bases separating them. The CDR3 nucleotides read TGTGCCAGCAGTTTTGGGGATCGGGTCCCCTATGGCTACACCTTC. Encoded protein: CASSFGDRVPYGYTF.

This clonotype was picked up a small number of times. The J gene is TRBJ2-5, the V gene TRBV20-1; 9 bases match TRBD2. Germline V CDR1 and CDR2: DFQATT, SNEGSKA (reference sequence). CDR3 length: 16 amino acids. With 5 bases clipped from V and 4 bases from J, the junction kept 14 bases outside the gene matches. CDR3 in amino acids: CSAGMVRTSVAETQYF. CDR3 DNA: TGCAGTGCTGGGATGGTCAGGACTAGCGTCGCAGAGACCCAGTACTTC.

V and J are TRBV9 and TRBJ1-6; 8 bases fit TRBD1. This CDR3 comprises 15 residues. J lost 7 bases, V lost 3 bases, and 6 bases had no gene match. CDR1 and CDR2 from the germline V gene are SGDLS and YYNGEE. The CDR3 DNA follows: TGTGCCAGCAGCGCCCAAGGGGACAGGAATTCACCCCTCCACTTT. This sequence encodes CASSAQGDRNSPLHF.

The table lists this clonotype with a few counts. The V and J genes are TRBV7-3 and TRBJ2-5; a possible D gene is TRBD1 (5 bases). The germline V gene has CDR1 SGHTA and CDR2 FQGTGA. V gave up 5 bases and J gave up 5 bases, with 15 bases separating them. The length of the CDR3 is 14 residues. The CDR3 here is CASSPSGHRETQYF. The DNA for the CDR3 is TGTGCCAGCAGCCCCTCAGGGCATCGGGAGACCCAGTACTTC.

This chain connects TRBV29-1 to TRBJ2-1; TRBD2 matches 7 bases. V was clipped by 8 bases and J by 4 bases; unmatched bases: 5. Germline V gives CDR1 SQVTM, CDR2 ANQGSEA. The CDR3 sequence is 12 residues long. CDR3 DNA sequence: TGCAGCATCCAGGGAGGGTACAATGAGCAGTTCTTC. Amino acids: CSIQGGYNEQFF.

The chain has TRBV10-2 and TRBJ1-1, with D possibly matching TRBD1 (5 bases). CDR3 length: 17 residues. V lost 2 bases, J lost 0 bases, and 16 bases lay in between. Germline-derived CDR1 and CDR2 are WSHSY and SAAADI. CDR3 coding DNA: TGCGCCAGCAGTGAGCCGGGACGTCGGATCATGAACACTGAAGCTTTCTTT. Amino acid sequence: CASSEPGRRIMNTEAFF.

This clonotype was detected a few times. The genes are TRBV6-1 and TRBJ2-7; D gene unclear. CDR3 length: 13 residues. Germline CDR1 MNHNS, CDR2 SASEGT. V dropped 5 bases and J dropped 1 base, with 9 bases sitting between them. The CDR3 DNA is TGTGCCAGCAGTTCGGCAGATTCCTACGAGCAGTACTTC. It codes for CASSSADSYEQYF.

V and J are TRBV27 and TRBJ1-5, with a possible D match to TRBD1 (5 bases). This CDR3 spans 16 amino acids. Per germline, CDR1 MNHEY and CDR2 SMNVEV (reference sequence). The V gene lost 0 bases and the J gene lost 2 bases, with 11 bases spanning the gap. The CDR3 DNA follows: TGTGCCAGCAGTTTATCGGGGGGAGAAGGCAATCAGCCCCAGCATTTT. Its protein is CASSLSGGEGNQPQHF.

This clonotype was seen more than once but under ten times. An end of the junction differs from the germline gene, which may be a read error. This chain uses TRBV4-1 with TRBJ2-7, with TRBD1 matching 12 bases. The CDR3 contains 16 residues. Germline CDR1 and CDR2: MGHRA and YSYEKL. CDR3 in amino acids: CASSQDGTGGYYEQYF. DNA of the CDR3: TGTGCCAGCAGCCAAGATGGGACAGGGGGCTACTACGAGCAGTACTTC.

In its sample, this clonotype was seen a few times. The chain carries TRBV7-2 and TRBJ1-4; 7 bases are shared with TRBD1. This CDR3 spans 16 amino acids. CDR1 SGHTA and CDR2 FQGNSA come from the germline V gene. V gave up 5 bases and J gave up 7 bases; unmatched junction bases: 13. CDR3 nucleotide sequence: TGTGCCAGCAGCCTCCGCCCGACAGGGTCAAGTGAAAAACTGTTTTTT. Amino acid sequence: CASSLRPTGSSEKLFF.

The chain combines TRBV11-1 with TRBJ2-1; D is possibly TRBD2 (5 bases). The J call may be wrong; the DNA end is better matched by TRBJ2-7. This CDR3 contains 14 residues. Looked up from germline, CDR1 is SGHAT and CDR2 is FQDESV (reference sequence). CDR3 in amino acids: CAPPRGSSYNEQYF. The CDR3 DNA follows: TGTGCTCCTCCCCGAGGGAGCTCCTACAATGAGCAGTACTTC.

This chain links TRBV12-5 with TRBJ1-4, with D perhaps TRBD1 (5 bases). Looked up from germline, CDR1 is LGHNT and CDR2 is FRNRAP. This CDR3 is built from 15 residues. The V end was cut by 5 bases, the J end by 3 bases, with 13 bases between. CDR3 nucleotide sequence: TGTGCTAGTGGTCTGGGGGACGGACCTAATGAAAAACTGTTTTTT. Protein sequence: CASGLGDGPNEKLFF.

This clonotype was found many times. This rearrangement joins TRBV12-3 or TRBV12-4 to TRBJ2-5, with D possibly matching TRBD1 (5 bases). The CDR3 totals 14 residues. V was cut by 2 bases and J by 1 base, with 8 bases left in between. This chain's CDR3 is CASSLSGSQETQYF. The CDR3 DNA follows: TGTGCCAGCAGTTTATCAGGGTCCCAAGAGACCCAGTACTTC.

J is TRBJ1-2 and V is TRBV14; TRBD1 is a possible D gene (6 bases). Germline V gene sequence: CDR1 SGHDN, CDR2 FVKESK. The V end lost 4 bases, the J end lost 7 bases, and 13 bases lay between the germline ends. The CDR3 loop spans 13 amino acids. CDR3 in amino acids: CASSRAGDIGYTF. The CDR3 region has the DNA TGTGCCAGCAGCCGGGCAGGGGATATTGGCTACACCTTC.

The V gene is TRBV9, the J gene TRBJ2-1; 9 positions match TRBD2. J gave up 0 bases and V 3 bases, and 10 bases lay outside the gene matches. The CDR3 spans 18 residues. The germline V gene has CDR1 SGDLS and CDR2 YYNGEE. The CDR3 loop is CASSASLSAGGSYNEQFF. DNA of the CDR3: TGTGCCAGCAGCGCCTCCCTCTCAGCGGGGGGCTCCTACAATGAGCAGTTCTTC.

A single count supports this clonotype. The rearrangement uses TRBV7-9 and TRBJ2-7; 7 positions match TRBD1. The germline gives CDR1 SEHNR, CDR2 FQNEAQ (reference sequence). The CDR3 sequence is 16 residues long. With V trimmed by 4 bases and J by 9 bases, 18 bases remained unmatched. The CDR3 loop reads CASSSPREGAHRGQYF. The DNA of the CDR3 is TGTGCCAGCAGCTCCCCGCGTGAGGGGGCGCATCGGGGGCAGTACTTC.

This clonotype came up a few times. The CDR3 coding sequence is TGTGCCACCAGTGAGTCCGGGACAGCTTTCTCCTACAATGAGCAGTTCTTC. The encoded protein is CATSESGTAFSYNEQFF. The chain recombines TRBV24-1 with TRBJ2-1; 7 nucleotides agree with TRBD1. With V trimmed by 4 bases and J by 0 bases, 8 bases remained unmatched. The germline gives CDR1 KGHDR, CDR2 SFDVKD. CDR3 length: 17 amino acids.